This T cell receptor beta chain was sequenced for a study of cytotoxic CD8 clonotypes in ibrutinib-treated CLL. Findings and limits, study-wide: Public clonotypes showed up rarely, and on treatment they shrank or held steady.

Remarks on this clone: Antigen unknown.

Germline V gene sequence: CDR1 SGHKS, CDR2 YYEKEE (reference sequence). V was trimmed by 2 bases and J by 8 bases, leaving 16 bases between them. The CDR3 is made up of 15 amino acids. Data came from immunoSEQ multiplex PCR; TCRdb stores just in-frame clones and leaves some out. This table has a few thousand clones, 83% appearing once. Sequencing used PBMCs, obtained before ibrutinib treatment. The TCR was taken from a human donor with chronic lymphocytic leukemia. The chain recombines TRBV5-5 with TRBJ1-4; D not resolved. CDR3 sequence (DNA): TGTGCCAGCAGCTTATCCGGGATCCTTGGGGAAAAACTGTTTTTT. Amino acids: CASSLSGILGEKLFF.